The TCR beta chain described here comes from a study of blood T cell repertoires in COVID-19. Study information: The samples span acute and convalescent COVID-19 from the United States, Italy and Spain.

In the source study's methods: The assay estimated nucleated cells by amplifying reference gene primers. Repertoires were generated with immunoSEQ multiplex PCR, while TCRdb's copy carries only in-frame clones and drops some. From that table come the V and J calls and clone size; the DNA was used to work out D and trimming. The profile shows 150,000 or so clones, approximately 80% of them singletons. The V and J ends lost 3 bases and 6 bases, in that order; junction bases with no gene match: 6. The V gene's germline CDR1 is KGHDR and CDR2 SFDVKD. This CDR3 has 16 residues. Participants were placed into cohorts based on the clinical history they reported. In the 2 weeks before study entry, exposed participants met a COVID-19 case, which was PCR-confirmed or clinician-diagnosed.

Sample: PBMCs or T cells enriched from blood (not recorded which). The TCR sequence derives from a man in his 70s who had been exposed to COVID-19. The chain is built from TRBV24-1 and TRBJ2-2, with 10 bases fitting TRBD1. The chain's CDR3 is CATSDPDRGLAGELFF. The CDR3 nucleotides read TGTGCCACCAGTGATCCCGACAGGGGGCTAGCCGGGGAGCTGTTTTTT.